The clone carrying this TCR beta chain came up a few times. Its specificity is not known. The CDR3 runs 15 residues. The germline V gene has CDR1 LNHDA and CDR2 SQIVND (reference sequence). With 8 bases clipped from V and 7 bases from J, the junction kept 12 bases outside the gene matches. The sample comes from a study of T-cell reconstitution after alpha-beta-depleted transplantation in children. TCRbeta library construction was performed incorporating unique molecular identifiers. TCRdb redid the calling of the PCR reads with MiXCR, one entry per CDR3 protein. Of fewer than 550,000 distinct CDR3 sequences listed, roughly 11% are singletons. Notes on the study in general: Where alpha-beta T cells came from about two months after transplant was reportedly several hundred expanded graft clones. Recipient T cells and thymic progenitors that survived gave rise to the high TCRbeta diversity observed at day 60 in some patients. Hyperexpanded clones declined; after one year, newly produced T cells mostly supplied diversity.

This chain links TRBV19 with TRBJ2-1, with TRBD2 matching over 9 bases. The sequence derives from a female patient aged 2-9 years who had a stem cell transplant for aplastic anemia, so the T cells may come from the graft donor. The sample was PBMCs, mostly from graft donor cells, taken 180 days after TCRalphabeta/CD19-depleted stem cell transplant. The CDR3 nucleotides are TGTGCCAGTCATTCAGCGGGAGGCTTCAGGAATGAGCAGTTCTTC. It encodes CASHSAGGFRNEQFF.